These T cell receptor beta chains were read from a single sample in a study of shared clonotypes between healthy human individuals. Data came from immunoSEQ multiplex PCR; TCRdb stores just in-frame clones and leaves some out. The sample carries about 710,000 clones, around 77% recorded once. Input material: memory CD4+ T cells sorted from blood. The receptors were sampled from a woman aged 30 to 39 in good health. Both conserved end residues are part of each CDR3. Each record gives: clone size, J gene, V gene, D gene, CDR3 length, CDR3 protein, CDR3 DNA. D genes are given only for firm matches. Not every row has a clone size; where given, it reads once, few, many or a size class.

>few|TRBJ1-1|TRBV5-1|TRBD1|13
CASGDTGGTEAFF
TGCGCCAGCGGAGATACAGGGGGCACTGAAGCTTTCTTT
>.|TRBJ1-1|TRBV14|.|13
CASTMAGASEAFF
TGTGCCAGCACTATGGCAGGGGCGTCTGAAGCTTTCTTT
>few|TRBJ2-7|TRBV11-2|TRBD1|13
CASSSDRANEQYF
TGTGCCAGCAGTTCCGACAGGGCCAACGAGCAGTACTTC
>.|TRBJ2-6|TRBV4-1|TRBD2|17
CASSQMERGSGANVLTF
TGCGCCAGCAGCCAAATGGAGCGGGGTTCTGGGGCCAACGTCCTGACTTTC
>.|TRBJ2-1|TRBV5-1|.|12
CASSLQGNEQFF
TGCGCCAGCAGCTTACAGGGAAATGAGCAGTTCTTC
>few|TRBJ2-7|TRBV7-6|TRBD1|16
CASSAQTGGDSYEQYF
TGTGCCAGCAGCGCGCAAACAGGGGGCGATTCCTACGAGCAGTACTTC
>.|TRBJ1-1|TRBV6-1|.|13
CASRGYDRLEAFF
TGTGCCAGCAGAGGCTACGACAGGCTTGAAGCTTTCTTT
>.|TRBJ1-6|TRBV5-8|.|12
CASSRTASPLHF
TGTGCCAGCAGCAGGACGGCCTCACCCCTCCACTTT
>.|TRBJ1-5|TRBV18|.|14
CASHSDRGNQPQHF
TGTGCCAGCCACTCGGATCGGGGTAATCAGCCCCAGCATTTT
>.|TRBJ2-2|TRBV5-4|TRBD2|18
CATRAAGGRKTNTGELFF
TGTGCCACTCGAGCGGCGGGAGGAAGAAAAACGAACACCGGGGAGCTGTTTTTT
>.|TRBJ2-7|TRBV2|TRBD1|13
CASRRDSSYEQYF
TGTGCCAGCAGACGGGACAGCTCCTACGAGCAGTACTTC
>few|TRBJ2-3|TRBV19|.|12
CASRREGDTQYF
TGTGCCAGTAGACGAGAAGGAGATACGCAGTATTTT
>.|TRBJ2-5|TRBV5-1|TRBD2|15
CASSFIAGVGETQYF
TGCGCCAGCAGCTTTATAGCGGGAGTAGGGGAGACCCAGTACTTC
>few|TRBJ2-3|TRBV7-8|TRBD2|15
CASRTRAGVADTQYF
TGTGCCAGCAGGACCCGGGCGGGAGTGGCAGATACGCAGTATTTT
>.|TRBJ2-7|TRBV9|TRBD2|14
CASSVEAGGDEQYF
TGTGCCAGCAGCGTAGAAGCGGGAGGTGACGAGCAGTACTTC
>.|TRBJ1-5|TRBV21-1|.|21
CASSTLRQGQKRVDTNQPQHF
TGTGCCAGCAGCACCCTGCGGCAGGGACAGAAACGGGTCGATACCAATCAGCCCCAGCATTTT
>.|TRBJ1-4|TRBV28|.|14
CASIQGATNEKLFF
TGTGCCAGCATTCAGGGAGCCACTAATGAAAAACTGTTTTTT
>.|TRBJ1-2|TRBV28|.|15
CASSLGRGRNYGYTF
TGTGCCAGCAGTTTAGGCAGGGGTCGAAACTATGGCTACACCTTC
>few|TRBJ2-1|TRBV25-1|.|14
CASSDPKQGNEQFF
TGTGCCAGCAGTGACCCTAAGCAGGGCAATGAGCAGTTCTTC
>.|TRBJ1-1|TRBV5-1|.|15
CASSLSAGMNTEAFF
TGCGCCAGCAGCTTGTCGGCGGGGATGAACACTGAAGCTTTCTTT
>.|TRBJ2-7|TRBV7-9|.|14
CASTLRREGHEQYF
TGTGCCAGCACCCTTAGGAGGGAAGGACACGAGCAGTACTTC
>few|TRBJ2-2|TRBV15|.|13
CATSMANTGELFF
TGTGCCACCAGCATGGCAAACACCGGGGAGCTGTTTTTT
>.|TRBJ2-5|TRBV7-2|.|15
CASSLNTLLQETQYF
TGTGCCAGCAGCTTAAATACTTTACTCCAAGAGACCCAGTACTTC
>.|TRBJ2-2|TRBV10-1|.|14
CASSRGQNTGELFF
TGCGCCAGCAGCAGAGGACAGAACACCGGGGAGCTGTTTTTT
>.|TRBJ2-4|TRBV5-4|.|13
CASSTNWANIQYF
TGTGCCAGCAGCACCAACTGGGCCAACATTCAGTACTTC
>many|TRBJ2-1|TRBV28|.|15
CASSLLSGGRAGQFF
TGTGCCAGCAGTTTATTGAGCGGAGGCAGGGCGGGGCAGTTCTTC
>.|TRBJ2-3|TRBV7-9|TRBD1|16
CASSLVPRGTTDTQYF
TGTGCCAGCAGCTTAGTTCCCAGGGGGACCACAGATACGCAGTATTTT
>few|TRBJ2-5|TRBV5-8|.|14
CASSQYSGQETQYF
TGTGCCAGCAGCCAGTATTCAGGTCAAGAGACCCAGTACTTC
>.|TRBJ2-7|TRBV2|TRBD1|14
CASLRTGGIYEQYF
TGTGCCAGCCTGAGGACAGGGGGCATCTACGAGCAGTACTTC
>.|TRBJ2-7|TRBV2|TRBD2|16
CASSERTPGLAGRQYF
TGTGCCAGCAGTGAACGAACTCCGGGACTAGCGGGGCGGCAGTACTTC
>once|TRBJ1-6|TRBV19|TRBD1|15
CASSDRGQGNSPLHF
TGTGCCAGTAGTGATCGAGGACAGGGAAATTCACCCCTCCACTTT
>few|TRBJ2-3|TRBV5-1|.|17
CASSLGLLAASTDTQYF
TGCGCCAGCAGCTTGGGACTACTAGCCGCTAGCACAGATACGCAGTATTTT
>.|TRBJ2-7|TRBV6-5|.|12
CASGLSAYEQYF
TGTGCCAGCGGACTTTCAGCCTACGAGCAGTACTTC
>.|TRBJ2-3|TRBV28|.|14
CASSFPGSTDTQYF
TGTGCCAGCAGTTTTCCCGGGAGCACAGATACGCAGTATTTT
>.|TRBJ2-3|TRBV5-4|TRBD2|15
CASSLTSDLTDTQYF
TGTGCCAGCAGCTTGACTAGCGACCTCACAGATACGCAGTATTTT
>.|TRBJ2-2|TRBV11-3|TRBD1|15
CASSQGQGSPGELFF
TGTGCCAGCAGCCAGGGACAGGGCTCTCCCGGGGAGCTGTTTTTT
>few|TRBJ2-7|TRBV6-1|.|14
CASSPFFSLDEQYF
TGTGCCAGCAGTCCTTTTTTTAGTCTAGACGAGCAGTACTTC
>.|TRBJ2-1|TRBV11-2|.|15
CASSWATGSRNEQFF
TGTGCCAGCAGCTGGGCGACGGGCTCACGCAATGAGCAGTTCTTC
>.|TRBJ2-2|TRBV4-1|.|17
CASSQDQGSPDTGELFF
TGCGCCAGCAGCCAAGATCAAGGGTCCCCAGACACCGGGGAGCTGTTTTTT
>few|TRBJ1-5|TRBV27|.|17
CASSTLSYPAGNQPQHF
TGTGCCAGCAGTACCCTTTCCTACCCGGCTGGCAATCAGCCCCAGCATTTT
>.|TRBJ1-2|TRBV14|.|16
CASSQDPPQGSYGYTF
TGTGCCAGCAGCCAAGACCCCCCACAGGGTTCCTATGGCTACACCTTC
>many|TRBJ2-7|TRBV27|.|11
CASSWTHEQYF
TGTGCCAGCAGTTGGACTCACGAGCAGTACTTC
>.|TRBJ2-3|TRBV28|TRBD2|15
CASSRPTSGTDTQYF
TGTGCCAGCAGTAGGCCAACTAGCGGCACAGATACGCAGTATTTT
>.|TRBJ2-5|TRBV10-1|TRBD2|15
CASSEAVAGPETQYF
TGCGCCAGCAGTGAGGCGGTAGCGGGACCAGAGACCCAGTACTTC
>.|TRBJ2-5|TRBV5-1|TRBD1|14
CASSLGQEFETQYF
TGCGCCAGCAGCCTGGGACAGGAGTTTGAGACCCAGTACTTC
>.|TRBJ2-1|TRBV7-9|TRBD2|15
CASSFNGRRYNEQFF
TGTGCCAGCAGCTTCAACGGGAGGAGGTACAATGAGCAGTTCTTC
>.|TRBJ1-4|TRBV6-5|.|16
CASSYKAVPYYEKLFF
TGTGCCAGCAGTTACAAGGCAGTCCCTTATTATGAAAAACTGTTTTTT
>.|TRBJ1-2|TRBV25-1|.|16
CASSEYIRGRDYGYTF
TGTGCCAGCAGTGAATATATCCGGGGGCGAGACTATGGCTACACCTTC
>.|TRBJ2-1|TRBV12-5|TRBD2|15
CASGDLAGARNEQFF
TGTGCTAGTGGAGATCTAGCGGGAGCACGTAATGAGCAGTTCTTC
>.|TRBJ2-7|TRBV5-1|TRBD2|14
CASSRRTSLDEQYF
TGCGCCAGCAGCCGGAGGACTAGCTTGGACGAGCAGTACTTC
>.|TRBJ2-3|TRBV27|.|16
CASSLSERRGTDTQYF
TGTGCCAGCAGTTTATCGGAGCGGCGCGGCACAGATACGCAGTATTTT
>.|TRBJ2-1|TRBV5-1|TRBD2|14
CASSIPREVNEQFF
TGCGCCAGCAGCATCCCCCGGGAGGTGAATGAGCAGTTCTTC